This entry lists 20 T cell receptor beta chains sequenced from one sample in a study of sequential checkpoint blockade in melanoma. Treatment denoted: randomized to nivolumab then ipilimumab (arm A) or the reverse (arm B). Profiled with immunoSEQ multiplex PCR; TCRdb holds only in-frame clones, not every one. The sample lists some 13,000 clones, about two thirds occurring once. The specimen was CD8+ T cells sorted from blood (inferred from file names), collected from a patient given nivolumab and ipilimumab in sequence. The source is a human donor with melanoma.

The chain employs TRBV5-1 and TRBJ2-7; D is undetermined. Germline CDR1 is SGHRS and CDR2 is YFSETQ. The CDR3 loop spans 13 amino acids. V lost 0 bases to trimming and J lost 6 bases, with 10 bases between them. CDR3 sequence: CASSLGQPSEQYF. The CDR3 bases are TGCGCCAGCAGCTTGGGACAACCCAGCGAGCAGTACTTC.

V gene TRBV7-9 combines with J gene TRBJ2-5, with D possibly TRBD1 on 5 matching bases. CDR1 SEHNR and CDR2 FQNEAQ come from the germline V gene (reference sequence). V lost 4 bases and J lost 2, with 11 bases in between. This CDR3 comprises 14 residues. The CDR3 DNA is TGTGCCAGCAGCTCCGGACACCCACAAGAGACCCAGTACTTC. It is translated as CASSSGHPQETQYF. The complete variable domain, with remaining parts taken from reference TRBV7-9 and TRBJ2-5, reads DTGVSQNPRHKITKRGQNVTFRCDPISEHNRLYWYRQTLGQGPEFLTYFQNEAQLEKSRLLSDRFSAERPKGSFSTLEIQRTEQGDSAMYLCASSSGHPQETQYFGPGTRLLVL.

The chain uses TRBV7-9 and TRBJ2-1; 7 bases line up with TRBD1. Germline V CDR1 and CDR2: SEHNR, FQNEAQ (reference sequence). CDR3 length: 16 residues. V shed 2 bases, J shed 6 bases, and the junction held 10 bases outside the gene matches. In DNA form, the CDR3 reads TGTGCCAGCAGCTTACCGGGACAGTACGGTTTCAATGAGCAGTTCTTC. Its translation is CASSLPGQYGFNEQFF.

The gene calls are TRBV11-3 and TRBJ1-4, with D perhaps TRBD1 (6 bases). Germline V gives CDR1 SGHNT, CDR2 YENEEA. The CDR3 contains 17 residues. Trimming took 1 base from V and 6 from J, leaving 18 bases between them. Here the CDR3 DNA reads TGTGCCAGCAGCTTAGGCCCCCGGGCAGGGGAAGATGAAAAACTGTTTTTT. It specifies CASSLGPRAGEDEKLFF.

The chain recombines TRBV19 with TRBJ2-3, with TRBD2 identical over 12 bases. The V segment lost 4 bases and the J segment 3 bases; nucleotides outside the gene matches: 2. Germline values: CDR1 LNHDA, CDR2 SQIVND (reference sequence). The CDR3 spans 15 residues. CDR3 protein: CASSTTSGRTDTQYF. The CDR3 coding sequence is TGTGCCAGTAGTACGACTAGCGGGAGAACAGATACGCAGTATTTT.

This sequence joins TRBV6-1 and TRBJ2-5; TRBD1 matches at 7 bases. The J call may be in error: the DNA end matches TRBJ2-7 better. The CDR3 consists of 14 residues. Per the germline V gene, CDR1 is MNHNS and CDR2 is SASEGT. This CDR3 is CASSERDSTYEQYF. CDR3 DNA: TGTGCCAGCAGTGAGAGGGACAGCACCTACGAGCAGTACTTC.

Written as DNA, the CDR3 is TGCAGTGCTAAGACAGGGGGGACCCAGTACTTC. This gives the protein CSAKTGGTQYF. V and J are TRBV20-1 and TRBJ2-5, with 9 bases identical to TRBD1. Germline loops: CDR1 DFQATT, CDR2 SNEGSKA (reference sequence). V lost 4 bases to trimming and J lost 7 bases; unmatched junction nucleotides: 1. The CDR3 contains 11 residues.

This chain connects TRBV11-2 to TRBJ2-3, with 15 bases matching TRBD2. The CDR3 totals 15 residues. V shed 4 bases and J 6 bases; nucleotides not matched to a gene: 2. Germline CDR1 reads SGHAT; CDR2 reads FQNNGV. DNA for the CDR3: TGTGCCAGCAGCTCCGGGACTAGCGGGGGGGATACGCAGTATTTT. Its protein product is CASSSGTSGGDTQYF.

The J gene is TRBJ2-1, the V gene TRBV4-1; TRBD1 is a possible D gene (6 bases). Germline loops: CDR1 MGHRA, CDR2 YSYEKL. The CDR3 is made up of 16 amino acids. The V end lost 0 bases, the J end lost 0 bases, and 9 bases lay between the germline ends. The CDR3: CASSQDQGSSYNEQFF. The CDR3 DNA is TGCGCCAGCAGCCAAGATCAGGGGAGCTCCTACAATGAGCAGTTCTTC.

The rearrangement joins TRBV19 to TRBJ1-1; D is uncertain. Trimming shortened V by 1 base and J by 6 bases, and 6 bases separated the two germline ends. CDR3 length equals 12 residues. Germline V lookup: CDR1 LNHDA, CDR2 SQIVND (reference sequence). The CDR3 loop reads CASSIGAAEAFF. CDR3 bases: TGTGCCAGTAGTATAGGGGCTGCTGAAGCTTTCTTT.

V and J are TRBV27 and TRBJ2-5, with D tentatively TRBD1 (5 bases). Germline V lookup: CDR1 MNHEY, CDR2 SMNVEV (reference sequence). The CDR3 runs 14 residues. V shed 3 bases and J shed 4 bases, with 12 bases lying between them. The CDR3 reads CASSFAGMGETQYF. CDR3 coding DNA: TGTGCCAGCAGTTTCGCAGGGATGGGAGAGACCCAGTACTTC.

The V gene is TRBV27, the J gene TRBJ2-7; D might be TRBD1 (6 bases). Germline V gene lookup returns CDR1 MNHEY and CDR2 SMNVEV (reference sequence). This CDR3 is 14 amino acids long. Trimming removed 3 bases from V and 3 bases from J, with 12 bases in between. CDR3: CASSLGARGYEQYF. The CDR3 bases are TGTGCCAGCAGTTTGGGGGCTAGAGGCTACGAGCAGTACTTC.

The rearrangement joins TRBV19 to TRBJ2-5; D is unresolved. The DNA end favors TRBJ2-7, so the J call may be wrong. The CDR3 length is 15 residues. Germline CDR1 is LNHDA and CDR2 is SQIVND (reference sequence). The CDR3 DNA reads as TGTGCCAGTAGTAGTGGTGTCTCCCCCTCCTACGAGCAGTACTTC. Translation: CASSSGVSPSYEQYF.

The CDR3 here is CASKFDRGIRDEQYF. CDR3 coding DNA: TGTGCCAGCAAGTTCGACAGGGGGATCAGGGACGAGCAGTACTTC. The chain has TRBV6-1 and TRBJ2-7; TRBD1 aligns across 9 bases. J lost 5 bases, V lost 7 bases, and 12 bases had no gene match. Germline V lookup: CDR1 MNHNS, CDR2 SASEGT. This CDR3 spans 15 amino acids.

This chain uses TRBV20-1 with TRBJ1-1; D not certain. This CDR3 comprises 10 residues. Per the germline V gene, CDR1 is DFQATT and CDR2 is SNEGSKA (reference sequence). The V gene lost 1 base and the J gene lost 11 bases, with 8 bases spanning the gap. The CDR3 loop reads CSARAGSAFF. The DNA for the CDR3 is TGCAGTGCTAGAGCCGGTAGTGCTTTCTTT.

This clone is categorized as medium-sized. The rearrangement joins TRBV6-1 to TRBJ2-7, with D uncertain. Trimming pared 6 bases from V and 5 bases from J, leaving 14 bases between. The CDR3 has 13 amino acids. Germline V gene data show CDR1 as MNHNS and CDR2 as SASEGT. The CDR3 region is CASRQVPPNEQYF. The CDR3 DNA follows: TGTGCCAGCAGGCAGGTCCCACCGAACGAGCAGTACTTC.

This chain links TRBV29-1 with TRBJ1-2, with a weak D call TRBD1 (6 bases). The CDR3 has 11 residues. Looked up from germline, CDR1 is SQVTM and CDR2 is ANQGSEA. V gave up 7 bases and J gave up 6 bases, with 12 bases separating them. CDR3 in amino acids: CSARTEDGYTF. CDR3 nucleotide sequence: TGCAGCGCCCGGACAGAAGATGGCTACACCTTC.

V usage is TRBV7-9 and J usage is TRBJ2-1; D might be TRBD2 (6 bases). With 4 bases removed from V and 2 bases from J, the gap between germline ends came to 9 bases. Looked up from germline, CDR1 is SEHNR and CDR2 is FQNEAQ (reference sequence). This CDR3 spans 14 amino acids. The CDR3 loop is CASSWDSAYNEQFF. The CDR3 DNA reads TGTGCCAGCAGCTGGGACTCCGCCTACAATGAGCAGTTCTTC. The full variable domain, in which reference TRBV7-9 and TRBJ2-1 provide the parts outside the CDR3, is DTGVSQNPRHKITKRGQNVTFRCDPISEHNRLYWYRQTLGQGPEFLTYFQNEAQLEKSRLLSDRFSAERPKGSFSTLEIQRTEQGDSAMYLCASSWDSAYNEQFFGPGTRLTVL.

The chain employs TRBV27 and TRBJ2-5; TRBD2 aligns across 7 bases. Gene TRBJ2-7 matches the end of the DNA better, so the J call may be wrong. CDR1 is MNHEY, CDR2 SMNVEV, per germline (reference sequence). The CDR3 has 13 residues. This CDR3 is CASSLGGGTEQYF. CDR3 nucleotides: TGTGCCAGCAGTTTAGGGGGGGGGACCGAGCAGTACTTC.

This chain uses TRBV9 with TRBJ2-1; 10 bases align to TRBD2. Trimming at V came to 3 bases and at J to 8 bases, leaving 8 bases not matched to a gene. Germline V gene sequence: CDR1 SGDLS, CDR2 YYNGEE. The CDR3 is made up of 15 amino acids. The CDR3 DNA reads TGTGCCAGCAGCGGGAGCGGGAGGGCCGGGGATGAGCAGTTCTTC. Translated, it gives CASSGSGRAGDEQFF. Full variable domain (rest looked up from reference TRBV9 and TRBJ2-1): DSGVTQTPKHLITATGQRVTLRCSPRSGDLSVYWYQQSLDQGLQFLIQYYNGEERAKGNILERFSAQQFPDLHSELNLSSLELGDSALYFCASSGSGRAGDEQFFGPGTRLTVL.